This T cell receptor beta chain was sequenced for a study of Tregs in tolerant kidney transplant recipients. For this clone: Its antigen is not known.

This CDR3 is 14 amino acids long. Germline V gene lookup returns CDR1 LNHNV and CDR2 YYDKDF (reference sequence). Trimming pared 8 bases from V and 2 bases from J, leaving 15 bases between. Study-level results: Tolerant patients' donor-specific Tregs expanded beyond overall Tregs, suggesting antigen-driven growth.

Data came from immunoSEQ multiplex PCR; TCRdb stores just in-frame clones and leaves some out. In the table there are roughly 66,000 clones, roughly 92% of which are singletons. The starting material was CD8+ T cells from blood, obtained before the transplant. This receptor was identified in a human donor who received a combined kidney and bone marrow transplant. The chain carries TRBV15 and TRBJ1-1; tentative D call: TRBD1 (6 bases). In nucleotides, the CDR3 is TGTGCCACCCAGACCTACAGGGATAACACTGAAGCTTTCTTT. This translates into CATQTYRDNTEAFF.